Sequencing of this TCR beta chain was carried out in a study of shared clonotypes between healthy human individuals. Study at large: The plates for each donor numbered three CD4 naive, three CD4 memory, two CD8 naive and one CD8 memory.

Germline lookup yields CDR1 KGHSH and CDR2 LQKENI. CDR3 length: 15 residues. The V end was cut by 4 bases, the J end by 8 bases, with 20 bases between. Details on this clone: The antigen is unknown.

The study, taken as a whole, reports: Enrolling few donors narrowed the genetic and exposure-history diversity that was represented. Among the subsets, naive ones generally showed larger estimated richness than memory ones.

In the study's own analysis: Filtering differed for immunoSEQ, which gave only junction sequences without quality scores. The protocol was immunoSEQ multiplex PCR, while the TCRdb copy is restricted to in-frame clones and leaves out a portion. D and trimming come from the DNA, and the V and J calls and clone size come from that table. The data hold 2 million to 2.5 million clones, with approximately 96% observed a single time. This chain links TRBV18 with TRBJ1-2, with D perhaps TRBD1 (6 bases). The receptor was derived from a man younger than 35 in good health. The sample taken for sequencing was naive CD4+ T cells sorted from blood. Indicated subset: CD45RA+ positively selected. CDR3: CASSLYRAQDEGYTF. The CDR3 DNA reads TGTGCCAGCTCACTATACAGGGCGCAAGATGAAGGCTACACCTTC.